This T cell receptor beta chain was captured in a study of blood T cell repertoires in COVID-19. Study-level background: Specimens from acute and convalescent COVID-19 originated in the United States, Italy and Spain.

CDR1 is MNHEY, CDR2 SMNVEV, per germline (reference sequence). Trimming removed 5 bases from V and 8 bases from J, with 15 bases in between. The CDR3 is 14 amino acids. As handled by the study authors: For nucleated cells, counts were estimated from reference gene primer amplification. Profiling relied on immunoSEQ multiplex PCR, and the TCRdb table lists in-frame clones only, not all of them. For V, J and clone size, that table is used; D and trimming come from the DNA. The sample includes around 70,000 clones, about 92% seen only once; the top ten take roughly 9.7%. The receptor was derived from a human donor in a cohort sampled during active COVID-19. The chain links TRBV27 to TRBJ2-2; D is unclear. Sequencing used peripheral blood. In nucleotides, the CDR3 is TGTGCCAGCAGTACCCAGGTTGTAACTGGGGAGCTGTTTTTT. Residues: CASSTQVVTGELFF.